The rows below give T cell receptor beta chains drawn from one sample of a study of PD-1 blockade in classical Hodgkin lymphoma. Clones were sequenced by immunoSEQ multiplex PCR, and TCRdb holds only the in-frame ones, with some missing. The data hold about 18,000 clones, with approximately 84% observed a single time. Sample: CD4+ T cells from blood, taken before the fourth cycle of nivolumab. These receptors were taken from a human donor with classical Hodgkin lymphoma. Each CDR3 is given with its conserved first and last residue. D genes are given only for firm matches. Only part of the rows carry a size: once, few, many, or a class if the clone is expanded.

v_call	clone_size	j_call	d_call	cdr3_aa	cdr3_nt
TRBV27	-	TRBJ2-6	-	CASSLSRRNSGANVLTF	TGTGCCAGCAGTTTATCCCGACGAAACTCTGGGGCCAACGTCCTGACTTTC
TRBV5-4	-	TRBJ2-1	TRBD2	CASSLVGAQGLGSLFF	TGTGCCAGCAGCTTGGTTGGGGCCCAGGGACTAGGGAGTCTGTTCTTC
TRBV10-1	-	TRBJ2-7	-	CASAVGRGSSYEQYF	TGCGCCAGCGCGGTGGGCAGGGGAAGCTCCTACGAGCAGTACTTC
TRBV18	once	TRBJ1-1	-	CASSPGTHAGTEAFF	TGTGCCAGCTCGCCGGGGACCCACGCGGGCACTGAAGCTTTCTTT
TRBV6-5	-	TRBJ2-2	-	CASSYSGAANTGELFF	TGTGCCAGCAGTTATTCGGGGGCAGCGAACACCGGGGAGCTGTTTTTT
TRBV29-1	-	TRBJ2-7	-	CSVEVVGTYEQYF	TGCAGCGTTGAAGTCGTGGGGACCTACGAGCAGTACTTC
TRBV5-1	-	TRBJ2-3	TRBD1	CASSLGAGGSTDTQYF	TGCGCCAGCAGCTTGGGGGCAGGGGGAAGCACAGATACGCAGTATTTT
TRBV7-9	-	TRBJ2-1	-	CASRPRGHRLYNEQFF	TGTGCCAGCAGACCCAGGGGACACCGTCTATACAATGAGCAGTTCTTC
TRBV11-2	-	TRBJ2-3	TRBD2	CASSPQLGQTSGSGYF	TGTGCCAGCAGCCCGCAGTTGGGGCAGACTAGCGGGAGCGGATATTTT
TRBV18	-	TRBJ2-3	-	CASSPGSFTDTQYF	TGTGCCAGCTCACCGGGCAGCTTCACAGATACGCAGTATTTT
TRBV19	-	TRBJ2-1	-	CASNIQEGNNEQFF	TGTGCCAGTAATATACAGGAGGGGAACAATGAGCAGTTCTTC